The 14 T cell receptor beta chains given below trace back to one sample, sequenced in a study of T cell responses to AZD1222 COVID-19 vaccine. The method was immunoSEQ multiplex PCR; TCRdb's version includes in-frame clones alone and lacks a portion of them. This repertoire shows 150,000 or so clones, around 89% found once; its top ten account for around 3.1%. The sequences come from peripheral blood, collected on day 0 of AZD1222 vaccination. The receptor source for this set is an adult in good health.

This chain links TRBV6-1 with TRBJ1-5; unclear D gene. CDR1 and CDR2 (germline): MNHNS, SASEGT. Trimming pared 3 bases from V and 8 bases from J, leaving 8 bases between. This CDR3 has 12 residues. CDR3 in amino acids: CASSDPAEPQHF. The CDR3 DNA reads TGTGCCAGCAGTGACCCAGCGGAGCCCCAGCATTTT.

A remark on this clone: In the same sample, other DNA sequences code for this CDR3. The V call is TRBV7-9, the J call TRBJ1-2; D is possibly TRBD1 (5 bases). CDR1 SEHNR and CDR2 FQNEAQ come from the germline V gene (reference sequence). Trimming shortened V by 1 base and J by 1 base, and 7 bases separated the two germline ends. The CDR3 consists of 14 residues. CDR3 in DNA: TGTGCCAGCAGCTTAGGACAGCTTAACTATGGCTACACCTTC. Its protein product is CASSLGQLNYGYTF.

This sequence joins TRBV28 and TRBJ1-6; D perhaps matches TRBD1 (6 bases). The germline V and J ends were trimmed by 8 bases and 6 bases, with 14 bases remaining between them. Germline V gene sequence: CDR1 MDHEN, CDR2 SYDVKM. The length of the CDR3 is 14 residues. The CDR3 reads CASAKTGPNSPLHF. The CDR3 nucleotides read TGTGCCAGCGCTAAAACAGGGCCTAATTCACCCCTCCACTTT.

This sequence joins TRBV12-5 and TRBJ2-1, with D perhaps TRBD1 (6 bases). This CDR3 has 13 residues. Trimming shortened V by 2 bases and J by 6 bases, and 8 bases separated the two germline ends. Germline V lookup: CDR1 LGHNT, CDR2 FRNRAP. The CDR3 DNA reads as TGTGCTAGTGGTTTGACAGGGATCAATGAGCAGTTCTTC. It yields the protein CASGLTGINEQFF.

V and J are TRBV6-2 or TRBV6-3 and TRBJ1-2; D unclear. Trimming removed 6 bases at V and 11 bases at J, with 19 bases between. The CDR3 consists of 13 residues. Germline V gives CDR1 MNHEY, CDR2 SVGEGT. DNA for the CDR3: TGTGCCAGCAGCGACCCAGGCTCAAAGGGTTACACCTTC. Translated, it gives CASSDPGSKGYTF.

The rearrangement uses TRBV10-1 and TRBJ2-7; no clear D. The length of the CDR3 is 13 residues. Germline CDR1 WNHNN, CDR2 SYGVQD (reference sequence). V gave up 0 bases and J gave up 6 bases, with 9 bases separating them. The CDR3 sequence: CASSESSGGEQYF. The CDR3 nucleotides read TGCGCCAGCAGTGAGTCGAGTGGCGGCGAGCAGTACTTC.

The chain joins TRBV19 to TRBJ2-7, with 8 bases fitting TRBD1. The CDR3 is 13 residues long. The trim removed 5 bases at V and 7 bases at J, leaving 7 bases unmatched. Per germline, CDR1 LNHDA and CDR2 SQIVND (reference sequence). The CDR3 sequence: CASSQTGVREQYF. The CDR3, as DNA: TGTGCCAGTAGTCAGACAGGGGTACGGGAGCAGTACTTC.

The CDR3 loop is CASSPEGQGYGYTF. The DNA of the CDR3 is TGCGCCAGCAGCCCGGAGGGGCAGGGTTATGGCTACACCTTC. The rearrangement links TRBV5-1 to TRBJ1-2; D is perhaps TRBD1 (5 bases). This CDR3 spans 14 amino acids. Trimming shortened V by 4 bases and J by 5 bases, and 15 bases separated the two germline ends. From germline, CDR1 is SGHRS and CDR2 YFSETQ.

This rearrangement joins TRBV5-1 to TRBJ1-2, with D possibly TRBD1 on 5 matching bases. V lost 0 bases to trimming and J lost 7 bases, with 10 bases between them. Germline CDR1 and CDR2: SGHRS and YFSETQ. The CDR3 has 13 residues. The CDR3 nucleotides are TGCGCCAGCAGCTTGGCAGGGATGGGTGGCTACACCTTC. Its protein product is CASSLAGMGGYTF. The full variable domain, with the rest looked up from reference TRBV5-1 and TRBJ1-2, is KAGVTQTPRYLIKTRGQQVTLSCSPISGHRSVSWYQQTPGQGLQFLFEYFSETQRNKGNFPGRFSGRQFSNSRSEMNVSTLELGDSALYLCASSLAGMGGYTFGSGTRLTVV.

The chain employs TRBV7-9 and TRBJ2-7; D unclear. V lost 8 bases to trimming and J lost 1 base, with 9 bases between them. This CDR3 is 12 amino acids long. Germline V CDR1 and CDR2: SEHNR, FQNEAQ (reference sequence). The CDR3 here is CASGKESYEQYF. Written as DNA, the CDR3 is TGTGCCAGCGGGAAGGAATCCTACGAGCAGTACTTC. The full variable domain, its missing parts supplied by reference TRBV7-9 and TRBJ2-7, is DTGVSQNPRHKITKRGQNVTFRCDPISEHNRLYWYRQTLGQGPEFLTYFQNEAQLEKSRLLSDRFSAERPKGSFSTLEIQRTEQGDSAMYLCASGKESYEQYFGPGTRLTVT.

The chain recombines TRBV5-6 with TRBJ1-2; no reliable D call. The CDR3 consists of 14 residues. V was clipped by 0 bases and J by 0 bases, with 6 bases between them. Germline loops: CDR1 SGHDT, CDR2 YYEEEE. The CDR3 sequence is CASSLERANYGYTF. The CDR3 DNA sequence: TGTGCCAGCAGCTTGGAAAGGGCTAACTATGGCTACACCTTC.

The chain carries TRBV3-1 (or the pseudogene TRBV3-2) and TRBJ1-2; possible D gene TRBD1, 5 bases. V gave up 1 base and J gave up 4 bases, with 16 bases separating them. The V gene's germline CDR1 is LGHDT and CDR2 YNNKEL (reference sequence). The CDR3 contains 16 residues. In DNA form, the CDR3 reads TGTGCCAGCAGCCAAGCCCTGGGACTGGAAGGCTATGGCTACACCTTC. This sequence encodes CASSQALGLEGYGYTF.

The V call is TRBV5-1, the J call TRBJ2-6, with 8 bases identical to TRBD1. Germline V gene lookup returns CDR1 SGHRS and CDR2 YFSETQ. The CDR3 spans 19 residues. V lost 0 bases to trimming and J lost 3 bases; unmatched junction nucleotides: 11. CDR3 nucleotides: TGCGCCAGCAGCTTGGCCTTAACAGGGGGGCCAAGTGGGGCCAACGTCCTGACTTTC. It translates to CASSLALTGGPSGANVLTF.

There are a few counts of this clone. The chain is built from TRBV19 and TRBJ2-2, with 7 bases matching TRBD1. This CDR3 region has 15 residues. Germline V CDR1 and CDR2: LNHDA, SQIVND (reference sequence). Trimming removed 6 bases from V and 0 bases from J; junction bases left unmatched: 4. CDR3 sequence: CASSSGTANTGELFF. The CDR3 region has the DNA TGTGCCAGTAGCTCCGGGACAGCGAACACCGGGGAGCTGTTTTTT. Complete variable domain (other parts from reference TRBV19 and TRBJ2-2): DGGITQSPKYLFRKEGQNVTLSCEQNLNHDAMYWYRQDPGQGLRLIYYSQIVNDFQKGDIAEGYSVSREKKESFPLTVTSAQKNPTAFYLCASSSGTANTGELFFGEGSRLTVL.